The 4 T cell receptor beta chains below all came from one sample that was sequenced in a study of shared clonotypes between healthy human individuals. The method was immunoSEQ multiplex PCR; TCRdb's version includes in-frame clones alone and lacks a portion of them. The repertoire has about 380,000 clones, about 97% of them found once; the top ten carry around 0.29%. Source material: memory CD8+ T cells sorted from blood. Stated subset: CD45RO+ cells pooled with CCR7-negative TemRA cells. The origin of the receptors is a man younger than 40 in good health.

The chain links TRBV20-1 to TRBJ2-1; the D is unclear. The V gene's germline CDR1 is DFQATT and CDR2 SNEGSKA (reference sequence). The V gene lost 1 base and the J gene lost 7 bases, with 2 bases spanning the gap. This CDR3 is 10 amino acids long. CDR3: CSARANEQFF. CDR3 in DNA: TGCAGTGCTAGAGCGAATGAGCAGTTCTTC.

The CDR3 loop reads CASSPTSYNEQFF. CDR3 DNA sequence: TGTGCCAGCAGCCCGACTAGCTACAATGAGCAGTTCTTC. The chain recombines TRBV7-9 with TRBJ2-1, with D possibly TRBD2 on 6 matching bases. The germline CDR1 and CDR2 sequences are SEHNR and FQNEAQ (reference sequence). CDR3 size: 13 residues. V lost 5 bases and J lost 3, with 8 bases in between.

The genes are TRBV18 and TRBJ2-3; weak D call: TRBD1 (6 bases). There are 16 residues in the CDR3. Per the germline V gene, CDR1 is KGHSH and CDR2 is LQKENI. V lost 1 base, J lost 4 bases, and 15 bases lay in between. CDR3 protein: CASSPRDRGGADTQYF. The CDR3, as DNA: TGTGCCAGCTCACCACGGGACCGTGGGGGCGCAGATACGCAGTATTTT.

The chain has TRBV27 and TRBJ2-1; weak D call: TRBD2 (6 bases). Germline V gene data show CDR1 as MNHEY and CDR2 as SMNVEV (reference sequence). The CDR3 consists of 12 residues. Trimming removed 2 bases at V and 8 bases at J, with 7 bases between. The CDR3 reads CASSLRGYEQFF. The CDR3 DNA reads TGTGCCAGCAGTTTACGGGGGTATGAGCAGTTCTTC.